The clone carrying this T cell receptor beta chain was seen many times. Its specificity is unknown. This sample stems from a study of regulatory T cells in long-lasting Graves disease. This sample's time point: newly diagnosed GD, antithyroid drugs for less than 3 months. Generation of the TCR library employed RNA extracted from PBMCs. Study results and limitations: Persistent disease showed a preference for TRBV28, TRBJ1-2 and TRBJ2-5. Whereas 900 to 1,000 public clonotypes were shared by new patients, persistent patients shared more, at some 3,000. Compared with new cases, persistent Graves' patients showed reduced TCR diversity. Accuracy may have been reduced by the small sample size.

V was cut by 3 bases and J by 1 base, with 16 bases left in between. Per germline, CDR1 SGHDT and CDR2 YYEEEE. There are 16 residues in the CDR3. Through Arm-PCR of CDR3 regions and iRepertoire HTBI primers, TCR beta libraries were built. MiXCR was run by TCRdb on the multiplex PCR reads, yielding one entry per CDR3 protein. The sample lists roughly 220,000 distinct CDR3 sequences; about 16% were seen once. This sequence was found in a female donor with Graves disease. The chain carries TRBV5-6 and TRBJ2-5, with a weak D call TRBD2 (6 bases). The sequences come from peripheral blood mononuclear cells (PBMCs), collected at new diagnosis, from a patient treated with antithyroid drugs. Here the CDR3 reads CASSWAVEGLQETQYF. The CDR3 DNA is TGTGCCAGCAGCTGGGCCGTGGAGGGCCTCCAAGAGACCCAGTACTTC.